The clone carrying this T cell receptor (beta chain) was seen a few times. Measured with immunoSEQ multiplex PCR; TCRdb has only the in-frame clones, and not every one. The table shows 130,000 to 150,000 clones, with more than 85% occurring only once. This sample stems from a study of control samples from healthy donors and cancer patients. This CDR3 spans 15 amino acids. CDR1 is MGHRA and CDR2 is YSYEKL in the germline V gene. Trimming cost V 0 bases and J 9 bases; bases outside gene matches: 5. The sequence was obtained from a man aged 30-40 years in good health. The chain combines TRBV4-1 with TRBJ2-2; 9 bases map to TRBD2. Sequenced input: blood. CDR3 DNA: TGCGCCAGCAGCCAAGAAGGCGGGGGGGCCCGGGAGCTGTTTTTT. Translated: CASSQEGGGARELFF.